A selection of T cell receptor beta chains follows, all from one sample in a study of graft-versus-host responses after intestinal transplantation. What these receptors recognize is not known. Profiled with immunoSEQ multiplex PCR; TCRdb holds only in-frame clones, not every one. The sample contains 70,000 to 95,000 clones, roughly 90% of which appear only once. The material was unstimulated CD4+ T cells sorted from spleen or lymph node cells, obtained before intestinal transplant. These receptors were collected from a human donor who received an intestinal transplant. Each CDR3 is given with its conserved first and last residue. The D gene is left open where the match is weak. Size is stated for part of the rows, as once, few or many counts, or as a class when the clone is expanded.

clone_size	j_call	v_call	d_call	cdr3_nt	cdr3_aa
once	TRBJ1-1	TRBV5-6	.	TGTGCCAGCAGCTTCGACGGGGTTAGAGCTTTCTTT	CASSFDGVRAFF
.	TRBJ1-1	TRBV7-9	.	TGTGCCAGCTATGAGGTTGAAGCTTTCTTT	CASYEVEAFF
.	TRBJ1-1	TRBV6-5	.	TGTGCCAGCAGGACGGGGGGAGAGAACACTGAAGCTTTCTTT	CASRTGGENTEAFF
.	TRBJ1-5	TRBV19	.	TGTGCCAGTAGTATCCCCGGCAGGGGCGATCAGCCCCAGCATTTT	CASSIPGRGDQPQHF
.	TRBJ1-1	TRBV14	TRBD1	TGTGCCAGCAGCCAGGATTACGACAGGGATTACACTGAAGCTTTCTTT	CASSQDYDRDYTEAFF
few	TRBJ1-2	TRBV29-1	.	TGCAGCGTTGACAGGGGCTCGGGTGGCTACACCTTC	CSVDRGSGGYTF
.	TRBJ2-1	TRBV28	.	TGTGCCAGCAGCACCCCTTCGCGCGATGAGCAGTTCTTC	CASSTPSRDEQFF
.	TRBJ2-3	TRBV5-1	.	TGCGCCAGCAGCTCGGCGGGGGCAGGAGATACGCAGTATTTT	CASSSAGAGDTQYF
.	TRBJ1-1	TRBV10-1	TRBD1	TGCGCCAGCAGTGAGTCGACTGGGACAGGGACGGAAGCTTTCTTT	CASSESTGTGTEAFF
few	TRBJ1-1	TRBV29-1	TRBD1	TGCAGCGGAAGCACGACAGGGTATCGGGACACTGAAGCTTTCTTT	CSGSTTGYRDTEAFF
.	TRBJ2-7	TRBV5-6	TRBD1	TGTGCCAGCAGCTTGCAAGACAGGGTCCACGAGCAGTACTTC	CASSLQDRVHEQYF
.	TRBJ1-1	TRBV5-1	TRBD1	TGCGCCAGCAGCCCCCCTGGCGCAGGGGGAACTGAAGCTTTCTTT	CASSPPGAGGTEAFF
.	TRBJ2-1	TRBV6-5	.	TGTGCCAGCAGTTACGAGGGGGTTTACAATGAGCAGTTCTTC	CASSYEGVYNEQFF
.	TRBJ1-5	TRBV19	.	TGTGCCAGTAGTACCGCTAACAGGGATCAGCCCCAGCATTTT	CASSTANRDQPQHF
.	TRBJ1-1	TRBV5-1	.	TGCGCCAGCAGCTTGGCCGAAAGGGGCACTGAAGCTTTCTTT	CASSLAERGTEAFF
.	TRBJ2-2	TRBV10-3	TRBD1	TGTGCCATCAGTGTACGGGACAGCAACACCGGGGAGCTGTTTTTT	CAISVRDSNTGELFF
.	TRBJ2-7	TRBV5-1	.	TGCGCCAGCAGCTTGGCGGGACACTACGAGCAGTACTTC	CASSLAGHYEQYF
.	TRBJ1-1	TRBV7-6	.	TGTGCCAGCAGCTTAGACAGCATGAACACTGAAGCTTTCTTT	CASSLDSMNTEAFF
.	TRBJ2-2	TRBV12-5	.	TGTGCTAGTGGTTTAGGGGGGGGCAGCTTGACCGGGGAGCTGTTTTTT	CASGLGGGSLTGELFF
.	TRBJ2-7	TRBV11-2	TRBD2	TGTGCCAGCAGCCTAACGCGGGGGGCCTACGAGCAGTACTTC	CASSLTRGAYEQYF
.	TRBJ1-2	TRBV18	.	TGTGCCAGCTCACCGGGGCAGAGAGGTGGCTACACCTTC	CASSPGQRGGYTF
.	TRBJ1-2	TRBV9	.	TGTGCCAGCAGCGTAGTGGAGAGCTCCTTCTATGGCTACACCTTC	CASSVVESSFYGYTF
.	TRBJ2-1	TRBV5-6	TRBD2	TGTGCCAGCAGCTTGGGGGTGGCGGGGGGCATCAATGAGCAGTTCTTC	CASSLGVAGGINEQFF
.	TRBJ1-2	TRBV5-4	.	TGTGCCAGCAGCTTGACCCTTGGGGGGGGCTATGGCTACACCTTC	CASSLTLGGGYGYTF
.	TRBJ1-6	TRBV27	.	TGTGCCACTTCACTTCGCTCCTATAATTCACCCCTCCACTTT	CATSLRSYNSPLHF
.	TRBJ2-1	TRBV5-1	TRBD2	TGCGCCAGCAGCTTGGATCTAGCGGGGGGCCAAAGAAATCAGTTCTTC	CASSLDLAGGQRNQFF
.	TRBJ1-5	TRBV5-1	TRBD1	TGCGCCAGCAGCCGGACAGGGGGCAGGGATCAGCCCCAGCATTTT	CASSRTGGRDQPQHF
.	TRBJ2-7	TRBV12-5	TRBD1	TGTGCTAGTGGTCCGGGACAGGGCCACGAGCAGTACTTC	CASGPGQGHEQYF
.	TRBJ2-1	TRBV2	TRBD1	TGTGCCAGCAGAGCCGGGACAGCCGGTGAGCAGTTCTTC	CASRAGTAGEQFF
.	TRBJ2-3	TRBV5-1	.	TGCGCCAGCAGCTTCGCCAGCGGCACAGATACGCAGTATTTT	CASSFASGTDTQYF
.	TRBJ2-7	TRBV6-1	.	TGTGCCAGCTTGGGCCTCCTCACTTACGAGCAGTACTTC	CASLGLLTYEQYF
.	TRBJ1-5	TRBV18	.	TGTGCCAGCTCACCTTGGGAGAATCAGCCCCAGCATTTT	CASSPWENQPQHF